The 26 T cell receptor beta chains presented below share a single source sample, sequenced in a study of T-cell memory formation after mild COVID-19. One entry per CDR3 protein results from TCRdb running MiXCR on the 5' RACE reads. This table holds around 390,000 distinct CDR3 sequences, roughly 15% found once. Specimen: PBMCs or a T cell subset sorted from them (not recorded which). These receptors all stem from a man between 18 and 29 years old who had mild COVID-19 (a few samples of this study predate the infection). Cell type and time point are not known.

This clonotype has a handful of counts. The chain uses TRBV5-1 and TRBJ2-2, with TRBD1 identical over 7 bases. Germline values: CDR1 SGHRS, CDR2 YFSETQ. The V gene end was trimmed by 4 bases and the J gene end by 2 bases; junction bases not matched to a gene: 5. This CDR3 has 15 amino acids. The CDR3 region has the DNA TGCGCCAGCAGCACCACAGGGGCAAACACCGGGGAGCTGTTTTTT. Translating gives CASSTTGANTGELFF. Together with reference TRBV5-1 and TRBJ2-2, the CDR3 gives the full variable domain: KAGVTQTPRYLIKTRGQQVTLSCSPISGHRSVSWYQQTPGQGLQFLFEYFSETQRNKGNFPGRFSGRQFSNSRSEMNVSTLELGDSALYLCASSTTGANTGELFFGEGSRLTVL.

The CDR3 is CASSEVQVDTGELFF. In DNA form, the CDR3 reads TGTGCCAGCAGTGAAGTCCAGGTGGACACCGGGGAGCTGTTTTTT. The gene calls are TRBV2 and TRBJ2-2; D call uncertain. The CDR3 contains 15 residues. The V gene's germline CDR1 is SNHLY and CDR2 FYNNEI. V was pared by 1 base and J by 3 bases, with 9 bases between.

The CDR3 is CSASVWDRGYEQYF. CDR3 in DNA: TGCAGTGCTAGCGTATGGGACAGAGGCTACGAGCAGTACTTC. The chain recombines TRBV20-1 with TRBJ2-7, with 7 bases aligning to TRBD1. J lost 3 bases, V lost 3 bases, and 8 bases had no gene match. CDR1 and CDR2 from the germline V gene are DFQATT and SNEGSKA (reference sequence). The CDR3 has 14 residues.

This sequence joins TRBV28 and TRBJ1-1; D gene unclear. Trimming took 5 bases from V and 4 from J, leaving 11 bases between them. Germline V gene sequence: CDR1 MDHEN, CDR2 SYDVKM. CDR3 length: 13 residues. This chain's CDR3 is CASSPAGFTEAFF. DNA for the CDR3: TGTGCCAGCAGTCCGGCCGGGTTCACTGAAGCTTTCTTT.

This clonotype has more than one count but fewer than ten. J is TRBJ2-3 and V is TRBV5-1; 7 nucleotides align to TRBD1. Germline values: CDR1 SGHRS, CDR2 YFSETQ. This CDR3 is 15 amino acids long. V gave up 2 bases and J gave up 6 bases; unmatched junction bases: 9. CDR3 nucleotide sequence: TGCGCCAGCAGCTTCGAATGGGACAGCTATGATACGCAGTATTTT. Translated, it gives CASSFEWDSYDTQYF.

This clonotype was observed at least ten times. This CDR3 is CSAFIRGGETQYF. CDR3 DNA sequence: TGCAGTGCCTTTATCCGGGGAGGAGAGACCCAGTACTTC. The chain combines TRBV20-1 with TRBJ2-5; D possibly corresponds to TRBD2 (6 bases). CDR1 and CDR2 (germline): DFQATT, SNEGSKA (reference sequence). The V end was cut by 6 bases, the J end by 4 bases, with 15 bases between. The length of the CDR3 is 13 residues.

Only a few counts were recorded for this clonotype. The rearrangement uses TRBV9 and TRBJ2-3, with unresolved D. The CDR3 runs 16 residues. CDR1 SGDLS and CDR2 YYNGEE come from the germline V gene. V lost 1 base and J lost 6, with 18 bases in between. The CDR3 DNA reads TGTGCCAGCAGCGTATCCGGAAGCCGAGGTGGCGATACGCAGTATTTT. Encoded protein: CASSVSGSRGGDTQYF.

This clonotype was seen repeatedly, ten times or more. CDR3 loop: CASSATGDRGSYEQYF. DNA of the CDR3: TGTGCCAGCAGCGCGACCGGGGACAGAGGCTCCTACGAGCAGTACTTC. V gene TRBV7-9 combines with J gene TRBJ2-7; 7 bases line up with TRBD1. Per germline, CDR1 SEHNR and CDR2 FQNEAQ (reference sequence). Unmatched junction bases numbered 10, after V lost 5 bases and J lost 0 bases. CDR3 length equals 16 residues.

This clonotype was picked up many times. The chain employs TRBV18 and TRBJ2-3; 9 positions agree with TRBD1. The CDR3 runs to 16 residues. CDR1 and CDR2 from the germline V gene are KGHSH and LQKENI. Trimming took 5 bases from V and 0 from J; bases not matched to a gene: 6. The CDR3 reads CASSAQGADSTDTQYF. In DNA, the CDR3 is TGTGCCAGCTCAGCACAGGGGGCGGATAGCACAGATACGCAGTATTTT. The whole variable domain, remainder taken from reference TRBV18 and TRBJ2-3, is NAGVMQNPRHLVRRRGQEARLRCSPMKGHSHVYWYRQLPEEGLKFMVYLQKENIIDESGMPKERFSAEFPKEGPSILRIQQVVRGDSAAYFCASSAQGADSTDTQYFGPGTRLTVL.

In its sample, this clonotype was seen a few times. The chain carries TRBV6-5 and TRBJ1-6; D is perhaps TRBD1 (5 bases). CDR3 length: 17 amino acids. Germline values: CDR1 MNHEY, CDR2 SVGAGI. Trimming took 3 bases from V and 6 from J, leaving 18 bases between them. CDR3 bases: TGTGCCAGCAGTTATGGGGCCTTAGGACGGATTAATTCACCCCTCCACTTT. Translation gives CASSYGALGRINSPLHF.

The rearrangement uses TRBV24-1 and TRBJ2-2; no firm D call. The V end was cut by 10 bases, the J end by 2 bases, with 10 bases between. The CDR3 loop spans 13 amino acids. Germline loops: CDR1 KGHDR, CDR2 SFDVKD. CDR3 sequence: CATADHNTGELFF. In DNA, the CDR3 is TGTGCCACTGCGGACCACAACACCGGGGAGCTGTTTTTT.

The rearrangement links TRBV12-3 or TRBV12-4 to TRBJ2-5, with D unclear. V was pared by 7 bases and J by 4 bases, with 7 bases between. The CDR3 contains 11 residues. The CDR3 is CASTRSETQYF. The CDR3 nucleotides are TGTGCCAGCACCCGATCAGAGACCCAGTACTTC.

The chain links TRBV4-1 to TRBJ2-5; 8 bases map to TRBD2. CDR3 length: 15 amino acids. Germline V lookup: CDR1 MGHRA, CDR2 YSYEKL. The trim removed 3 bases at V and 5 bases at J, leaving 8 bases unmatched. As DNA, the CDR3 is TGCGCCAGCAGCCAGCTTCAGGGCGGGGGGGAGACCCAGTACTTC. Translated, it gives CASSQLQGGGETQYF.

This clonotype was detected once. J is TRBJ2-5 and V is TRBV7-9; D is ambiguous. The germline CDR1 and CDR2 sequences are SEHNR and FQNEAQ (reference sequence). The CDR3 has 13 amino acids. The V gene lost 1 base and the J gene lost 6 bases, with 9 bases spanning the gap. The CDR3 DNA sequence: TGTGCCAGCAGCTTAGTGCCCGTGAAGACCCAGTACTTC. Amino acids: CASSLVPVKTQYF.

J is TRBJ2-2 and V is TRBV6-6, with D unclear. The V gene lost 4 bases and the J gene lost 0 bases, with 12 bases spanning the gap. Germline CDR1 is MNHNY and CDR2 is SVGAGI (reference sequence). The length of the CDR3 is 16 residues. CDR3: CASSFRPAPNTGELFF. In nucleotides, the CDR3 is TGTGCCAGCAGTTTTAGACCGGCCCCGAACACCGGGGAGCTGTTTTTT.

This clonotype has a handful of counts. This rearrangement joins TRBV7-2 to TRBJ1-5, with D possibly matching TRBD1 (5 bases). With 4 bases removed from V and 6 bases from J, the gap between germline ends came to 13 bases. The CDR3 is 14 amino acids. Germline V lookup: CDR1 SGHTA, CDR2 FQGNSA. The CDR3 DNA reads as TGTGCCAGCAGCTCCTCATCCGGGGGTCAGCCCCAGCATTTT. Its protein is CASSSSSGGQPQHF.

This chain uses TRBV5-1 with TRBJ1-1, with D perhaps matching TRBD1 (6 bases). The germline CDR1 and CDR2 sequences are SGHRS and YFSETQ. Trimming took off 4 bases at V and 3 bases at J, with 28 bases between the two ends. The CDR3 is made up of 19 amino acids. Here the CDR3 DNA reads TGCGCCAGCAGCATCCACATTCGGACAGAAGATTGGAGCGACACTGAAGCTTTCTTT. The encoded protein is CASSIHIRTEDWSDTEAFF.

The chain couples TRBV5-1 to TRBJ2-3; weak D call: TRBD2 (5 bases). The V end lost 3 bases, the J end lost 0 bases, and 14 bases lay between the germline ends. Per germline, CDR1 SGHRS and CDR2 YFSETQ. The CDR3 has 16 amino acids. The CDR3 coding sequence is TGCGCCAGCAGCTCTAGCTTCGTTCGAAGCACAGATACGCAGTATTTT. It translates to CASSSSFVRSTDTQYF.

This clonotype was detected a few times. The V gene is TRBV12-3 or TRBV12-4, the J gene TRBJ2-5; D is unclear. V was clipped by 3 bases and J by 1 base, with 9 bases between them. This CDR3 has 14 amino acids. CDR3 residues: CASSLNSPQETQYF. The CDR3 DNA sequence: TGTGCCAGCAGTTTGAACAGCCCCCAAGAGACCCAGTACTTC.

The V gene is TRBV4-1, the J gene TRBJ1-2; D might be TRBD1 (5 bases). Germline V gene data show CDR1 as MGHRA and CDR2 as YSYEKL. The V end was cut by 0 bases, the J end by 2 bases, with 16 bases between. CDR3 length equals 17 residues. The DNA of the CDR3 is TGCGCCAGCAGCCAAGAGCCCGGGCGGGGGAGGAACTATGGCTACACCTTC. Translating gives CASSQEPGRGRNYGYTF.

This clonotype was detected a few times. CDR3 sequence: CASSQPDRAESKNIQYF. CDR3 nucleotides: TGCGCCAGCAGTCAACCCGACAGGGCCGAATCCAAAAACATTCAGTACTTC. The rearrangement joins TRBV23-1 to TRBJ2-4; 7 nucleotides line up with TRBD1. TRBV23-1 counts as an open reading frame of uncertain function. Trimming cost V 2 bases and J 2 bases; bases outside gene matches: 9. The CDR3 consists of 17 residues.

This clonotype was seen a handful of times. The V and J genes are TRBV6-5 and TRBJ1-2, with TRBD1 as a possible D gene (5 bases). Trimming stripped 6 bases from V and 4 bases from J, with 12 bases between. CDR3 length: 13 residues. Germline-derived CDR1 and CDR2 are MNHEY and SVGAGI. The CDR3 DNA reads as TGTGCCAGCAGAGGCGACAGCGGCTATGGCTACACCTTC. Protein sequence: CASRGDSGYGYTF.

The chain joins TRBV20-1 to TRBJ2-1; 7 positions match TRBD1. This CDR3 has 15 amino acids. Germline CDR1 reads DFQATT; CDR2 reads SNEGSKA (reference sequence). The ends lost 3 bases at V and 6 bases at J; junction bases unmatched: 11. This CDR3 reads CSASPTGSPGNEQFF. CDR3 coding DNA: TGCAGTGCTAGTCCGACAGGGTCCCCGGGCAATGAGCAGTTCTTC.

V and J are TRBV28 and TRBJ2-1; D might be TRBD1 (5 bases). Germline assignment: CDR1 MDHEN and CDR2 SYDVKM. CDR3 length: 13 residues. The germline V and J ends were trimmed by 7 bases and 9 bases, with 16 bases remaining between them. CDR3 sequence: CASIPVGAAEQFF. The DNA of the CDR3 is TGTGCCAGCATCCCTGTAGGGGCCGCTGAGCAGTTCTTC.

The chain carries TRBV7-2 and TRBJ2-3; no firm D call. The V gene lost 2 bases and the J gene lost 0 bases, with 6 bases spanning the gap. CDR1 and CDR2 from the germline V gene are SGHTA and FQGNSA. CDR3 length: 14 residues. This CDR3 reads CASSLKASTDTQYF. CDR3 nucleotides: TGTGCCAGCAGCTTAAAAGCTAGCACAGATACGCAGTATTTT.

The chain employs TRBV4-1 and TRBJ2-1; perhaps TRBD1 as D (5 bases). V gave up 1 base and J gave up 4 bases, with 14 bases separating them. The length of the CDR3 is 16 residues. CDR1 and CDR2 from the germline V gene are MGHRA and YSYEKL. CDR3: CASSQVYTDTYNEQFF. Written as DNA, the CDR3 is TGCGCCAGCAGCCAAGTTTACACGGACACTTACAATGAGCAGTTCTTC.